The 6 T cell receptor beta chains presented below share a single source sample, sequenced in a study of T cell responses to AZD1222 COVID-19 vaccine. Generated by immunoSEQ multiplex PCR, the TCRdb table keeps only in-frame clones and is missing some. This sample has 150,000 to 200,000 clones; approximately 91% occur once, and the top ten carry under 1.5%. The sequencing used peripheral blood, collected 28 days after the second AZD1222 dose. The source is an adult who received the AZD1222 COVID-19 vaccine.

The J gene is TRBJ1-2, the V gene TRBV28, with 11 bases fitting TRBD1. V lost 5 bases, J lost 6 bases, and 17 bases stayed unmatched. The CDR3 covers 18 residues. CDR1 and CDR2 from the germline V gene are MDHEN and SYDVKM. The CDR3 sequence is CASSLLPAGQGVDDGYTF. The CDR3 nucleotides are TGTGCCAGCAGTCTGTTGCCGGCGGGACAGGGGGTAGATGATGGCTACACCTTC.

The chain joins TRBV18 to TRBJ1-4; 7 bases map to TRBD1. Trimming removed 4 bases from V and 7 bases from J; junction bases left unmatched: 12. The CDR3 is 16 residues long. From germline, CDR1 is KGHSH and CDR2 LQKENI. CDR3 sequence: CASSQTGPKAGEKLFF. In DNA, the CDR3 is TGTGCCAGCTCACAGACAGGGCCCAAAGCGGGTGAAAAACTGTTTTTT.

J is TRBJ2-1 and V is TRBV14, with 7 bases identical to TRBD1. Trimming removed 4 bases from V and 9 bases from J; junction bases left unmatched: 6. The germline gives CDR1 SGHDN, CDR2 FVKESK. There are 13 residues in the CDR3. The chain's CDR3 is CASSLRQGGEQFF. CDR3 in DNA: TGTGCCAGCAGCCTGCGACAGGGCGGTGAGCAGTTCTTC.

The V and J genes are TRBV11-1 and TRBJ2-7; 8 nucleotides agree with TRBD1. From germline, CDR1 is SGHAT and CDR2 FQDESV (reference sequence). The J segment lost 2 bases and the V segment lost 5 bases, leaving 8 bases of the junction unmatched. The CDR3 spans 15 residues. CDR3 DNA: TGTGCCAGCAGCCCCGGACAGGGCTCGGCCTACGAGCAGTACTTC. It translates to CASSPGQGSAYEQYF.

The chain has TRBV5-4 and TRBJ2-7; TRBD1 matches 7 bases. After removal of 3 bases from V and 0 bases from J, the junction contained 6 bases not matched to a gene. This CDR3 contains 15 residues. Germline-derived CDR1 and CDR2 are SGHNT and YYREEE (reference sequence). The CDR3 reads CASSSYGTASYEQYF. The CDR3 nucleotides are TGTGCCAGCAGCTCCTATGGGACAGCCTCCTACGAGCAGTACTTC.

The chain has TRBV4-1 and TRBJ1-1; possibly TRBD1 for D (5 bases). Germline CDR1 MGHRA, CDR2 YSYEKL. V gave up 7 bases and J gave up 0 bases, with 12 bases separating them. The CDR3 runs to 14 residues. The CDR3 here is CASTFQGLNTEAFF. The CDR3 nucleotides read TGCGCCAGCACCTTCCAGGGACTGAACACTGAAGCTTTCTTT.